This is a list of T cell receptor beta chains from one sample in a study of OX40 agonist ivuxolimab in advanced cancers. Profiling relied on immunoSEQ multiplex PCR, and the TCRdb table lists in-frame clones only, not all of them. This table has about 120,000 clones, around 93% appearing once. This sample comprised CD4+ or CD8+ T cells sorted from blood, obtained in a trial of the OX40 agonist ivuxolimab. The receptors shown here come from an adult with an advanced solid tumor such as melanoma, head and neck, liver or kidney cancer. CDR3s include the opening cysteine and the closing phenylalanine or tryptophan. The D gene is left open where the match is weak. Size is stated for part of the rows, as once, few or many counts, or as a class when the clone is expanded.

V: TRBV6-5; D: .; J: TRBJ1-5; size: .; CDR3: CARETGSGQPQHF; DNA: TGTGCCAGAGAAACAGGGTCTGGTCAGCCCCAGCATTTT
V: TRBV9; D: .; J: TRBJ2-3; size: .; CDR3: CASSLEGGDTDTQYF; DNA: TGTGCCAGCAGCCTCGAGGGGGGGGACACAGATACGCAGTATTTT
V: TRBV6-5; D: .; J: TRBJ2-6; size: once; CDR3: CASLDNSGANVLTF; DNA: TGTGCCAGCCTAGACAACTCTGGGGCCAACGTCCTGACTTTC
V: TRBV5-1; D: TRBD2; J: TRBJ2-5; size: .; CDR3: CASSPRTSGGQETQYF; DNA: TGCGCCAGCAGCCCCCGGACTAGCGGGGGCCAAGAGACCCAGTACTTC
V: TRBV28; D: .; J: TRBJ2-7; size: .; CDR3: CASSLFVQGFYEQYF; DNA: TGTGCCAGCAGTTTATTTGTCCAGGGTTTCTACGAGCAGTACTTC
V: TRBV6-1; D: .; J: TRBJ1-3; size: .; CDR3: CASRVGNTIYF; DNA: TGTGCCAGCAGAGTGGGAAACACCATATATTTT
V: TRBV18; D: .; J: TRBJ2-5; size: .; CDR3: CASSPIRSQETQYF; DNA: TGTGCCAGCTCACCGATAAGAAGCCAAGAGACCCAGTACTTC
V: TRBV16; D: .; J: TRBJ1-1; size: .; CDR3: CASSQIVGDIPEAFF; DNA: TGTGCCAGCAGCCAAATCGTGGGGGACATTCCTGAAGCTTTCTTT
V: TRBV5-1; D: .; J: TRBJ2-5; size: .; CDR3: CASSLDMGETQYF; DNA: TGCGCCAGCAGCTTGGATATGGGAGAGACCCAGTACTTC
V: TRBV10-3; D: .; J: TRBJ2-2; size: .; CDR3: CAIKVPGPGELFF; DNA: TGTGCCATCAAGGTCCCCGGTCCCGGGGAGCTGTTTTTT
V: TRBV4-3; D: .; J: TRBJ1-4; size: .; CDR3: CASSQVVGVGPEKLFF; DNA: TGCGCCAGCAGCCAAGTCGTCGGGGTGGGGCCCGAAAAACTGTTTTTT
V: TRBV19; D: TRBD1; J: TRBJ1-5; size: .; CDR3: CASSIVGDSNQPQHF; DNA: TGTGCCAGTAGTATAGTGGGGGACAGTAATCAGCCCCAGCATTTT
V: TRBV28; D: .; J: TRBJ1-1; size: .; CDR3: CASSFFGGGWTEAFF; DNA: TGTGCCAGCAGTTTTTTCGGGGGAGGATGGACTGAAGCTTTCTTT
V: TRBV19; D: .; J: TRBJ1-5; size: .; CDR3: CASSINLGVGRHQPQHF; DNA: TGTGCCAGTAGTATAAACCTGGGGGTCGGACGTCATCAGCCCCAGCATTTT
V: TRBV5-6; D: .; J: TRBJ2-1; size: .; CDR3: CASSLVLSSYNEQFF; DNA: TGTGCCAGCAGCTTGGTGCTCAGCTCCTACAATGAGCAGTTCTTC
V: TRBV29-1; D: .; J: TRBJ1-2; size: .; CDR3: CSVEDPDKNYGYTF; DNA: TGCAGCGTTGAAGATCCAGACAAAAACTATGGCTACACCTTC
V: TRBV2; D: .; J: TRBJ2-1; size: .; CDR3: CASSDVGRATYNEQFF; DNA: TGTGCCAGCAGTGATGTAGGCAGGGCGACTTACAATGAGCAGTTCTTC
V: TRBV21-1; D: .; J: TRBJ1-5; size: .; CDR3: CASSKGANQPQHF; DNA: TGTGCCAGCAGCAAAGGGGCTAATCAGCCCCAGCATTTT
V: TRBV25-1; D: TRBD1; J: TRBJ1-2; size: once; CDR3: CASSERGDRGDGYTF; DNA: TGTGCCAGCAGTGAACGGGGTGACAGGGGTGATGGCTACACCTTC
V: TRBV9; D: TRBD2; J: TRBJ2-7; size: .; CDR3: CASSVGPLADYEQYF; DNA: TGTGCCAGCAGCGTAGGCCCCCTAGCGGACTACGAGCAGTACTTC
V: TRBV6-6; D: TRBD2; J: TRBJ2-7; size: .; CDR3: CASSPSGREKYEQYF; DNA: TGTGCCAGCAGTCCTAGCGGGAGAGAAAAATACGAGCAGTACTTC
V: TRBV4-1; D: .; J: TRBJ1-5; size: .; CDR3: CASSQGGGVPQHF; DNA: TGCGCCAGCAGCCAAGGGGGTGGGGTCCCCCAGCATTTT
V: TRBV10-3; D: .; J: TRBJ1-2; size: .; CDR3: CAISESMGAPRGYTF; DNA: TGTGCCATCAGTGAGTCGATGGGGGCGCCCCGTGGCTACACCTTC
V: TRBV5-5; D: .; J: TRBJ1-1; size: .; CDR3: CASSPISFGAGNTEAFF; DNA: TGTGCCAGCAGCCCGATATCCTTCGGGGCGGGGAACACTGAAGCTTTCTTT
V: TRBV7-3; D: .; J: TRBJ1-1; size: .; CDR3: CASSLNRDTEAFF; DNA: TGTGCCAGCAGCTTAAACAGGGACACTGAAGCTTTCTTT
V: TRBV7-8; D: TRBD1; J: TRBJ1-6; size: .; CDR3: CASTPPGQTHSPLHF; DNA: TGTGCCAGCACCCCACCGGGACAGACTCATTCACCCCTCCACTTT
V: TRBV7-9; D: .; J: TRBJ1-1; size: .; CDR3: CASSLSLTGGTEAFF; DNA: TGTGCCAGCAGCTTGTCTCTTACGGGGGGTACTGAAGCTTTCTTT
V: TRBV2; D: .; J: TRBJ2-7; size: .; CDR3: CASKPAGLSYEQYF; DNA: TGTGCCAGCAAGCCAGCGGGCCTATCCTACGAGCAGTACTTC
V: TRBV18; D: .; J: TRBJ2-5; size: .; CDR3: CASSLIDQETQYF; DNA: TGTGCCAGCTCACTCATAGACCAAGAGACCCAGTACTTC
V: TRBV18; D: .; J: TRBJ2-5; size: .; CDR3: CASSPPREGIQETQYF; DNA: TGTGCCAGCTCACCCCCCCGAGAAGGAATACAAGAGACCCAGTACTTC
V: TRBV5-1; D: TRBD2; J: TRBJ2-1; size: once; CDR3: CASSLVAGGNEQFF; DNA: TGCGCCAGCAGCTTGGTAGCGGGCGGTAATGAGCAGTTCTTC
V: TRBV19; D: .; J: TRBJ2-5; size: .; CDR3: CASSIGPGETQYF; DNA: TGTGCCAGTAGTATAGGCCCTGGGGAGACCCAGTACTTC
V: TRBV2; D: .; J: TRBJ1-5; size: few; CDR3: CASSRLVGNSNQPQHF; DNA: TGTGCCAGCAGTAGGCTCGTGGGGAATAGCAATCAGCCCCAGCATTTT
V: TRBV6-1; D: .; J: TRBJ2-5; size: .; CDR3: CASSEQAGVAQKETQYF; DNA: TGTGCCAGCAGTGAACAGGCAGGGGTTGCCCAAAAAGAGACCCAGTACTTC
V: TRBV12-5; D: TRBD2; J: TRBJ2-3; size: once; CDR3: CASGFVAGGKLTDTQYF; DNA: TGTGCTAGTGGTTTCGTAGCGGGGGGGAAACTCACAGATACGCAGTATTTT
V: TRBV7-3; D: .; J: TRBJ1-1; size: once; CDR3: CASSLSPMNTEAFF; DNA: TGTGCCAGCAGCTTAAGCCCTATGAACACTGAAGCTTTCTTT
V: TRBV9; D: TRBD1; J: TRBJ2-5; size: .; CDR3: CASQQGTEETQYF; DNA: TGTGCCAGCCAACAGGGGACCGAGGAGACCCAGTACTTC
V: TRBV5-1; D: TRBD2; J: TRBJ2-1; size: .; CDR3: CASSLGRGGRSEQFF; DNA: TGCGCCAGCAGCTTGGGGCGGGGGGGCCGATCGGAGCAGTTCTTC
V: TRBV7-8; D: TRBD2; J: TRBJ2-7; size: .; CDR3: CASSPPGAGVVEQYF; DNA: TGTGCCAGCAGCCCCCCCGGAGCGGGAGTTGTCGAGCAGTACTTC
V: TRBV18; D: .; J: TRBJ2-7; size: .; CDR3: CASSRTGTKYEQYF; DNA: TGTGCCAGCTCACGGACCGGGACAAAGTACGAGCAGTACTTC
V: TRBV15; D: .; J: TRBJ2-2; size: .; CDR3: CATSRDLRAGNTGELFF; DNA: TGTGCCACCAGCAGAGATCTGCGAGCGGGGAACACCGGGGAGCTGTTTTTT
V: TRBV6-1; D: TRBD1; J: TRBJ2-2; size: .; CDR3: CASTTQGDTGELFF; DNA: TGTGCCAGCACTACTCAGGGGGACACCGGGGAGCTGTTTTTT
V: TRBV19; D: .; J: TRBJ1-5; size: .; CDR3: CASSKGVEQPQHF; DNA: TGTGCCAGCTCCAAGGGAGTAGAACAGCCCCAGCATTTT
V: TRBV6-1; D: .; J: TRBJ1-4; size: .; CDR3: CASSGLRTRGEKLFF; DNA: TGTGCCAGCAGTGGGCTCCGGACTCGAGGGGAAAAACTGTTTTTT
V: TRBV19; D: .; J: TRBJ2-7; size: .; CDR3: CATRATGRDEQYF; DNA: TGTGCCACCCGCGCGACAGGGAGGGACGAGCAGTACTTC
V: TRBV30; D: .; J: TRBJ1-2; size: .; CDR3: CAWSRGPGYTF; DNA: TGTGCCTGGAGTCGCGGACCTGGCTACACCTTC
V: TRBV13; D: .; J: TRBJ2-3; size: .; CDR3: CASSPWGVEISADTQYF; DNA: TGTGCCAGCAGCCCCTGGGGGGTGGAAATCTCAGCAGATACGCAGTATTTT
V: TRBV18; D: .; J: TRBJ2-7; size: once; CDR3: CASSPLSRHEQYF; DNA: TGTGCCAGCTCACCACTTTCCAGGCACGAGCAGTACTTC
V: TRBV10-2; D: .; J: TRBJ2-5; size: once; CDR3: CASSSGPAAGKETQYF; DNA: TGCGCCAGCAGTTCAGGACCAGCGGCGGGGAAAGAGACCCAGTACTTC
V: TRBV5-6; D: .; J: TRBJ2-5; size: .; CDR3: CASSTGKTQYF; DNA: TGTGCCAGCAGCACCGGTAAGACCCAGTACTTC
V: TRBV11-1; D: .; J: TRBJ2-7; size: .; CDR3: CASRRLKLPTYEQYF; DNA: TGTGCCAGCAGGAGGCTAAAGCTCCCAACCTACGAGCAGTACTTC
V: TRBV20-1; D: .; J: TRBJ1-5; size: .; CDR3: CSARVGQPQHF; DNA: TGCAGTGCTAGGGTAGGACAGCCCCAGCATTTT
V: TRBV5-1; D: TRBD2; J: TRBJ2-1; size: few; CDR3: CASSLAGTRNNEQFF; DNA: TGCGCCAGCAGCTTGGCCGGGACTAGAAACAATGAGCAGTTCTTC
V: TRBV5-6; D: TRBD1; J: TRBJ1-5; size: few; CDR3: CASSDGTGHSNQPQHF; DNA: TGTGCCAGCAGCGATGGGACAGGACATAGCAATCAGCCCCAGCATTTT